The clone carrying this T cell receptor beta chain was detected a few times. As processed by the authors: Quantification of nucleated cells was approximated via reference gene primer amplification. Profiled with immunoSEQ multiplex PCR; TCRdb holds only in-frame clones, not every one. The V and J calls and clone size are taken from that table; D and trimming were inferred from the DNA. This sample has some 80,000 clones, with over 75% found just once. The data belong to a study of blood T cell repertoires in COVID-19. About the research overall: Italy, Spain and the United States were the sources of the convalescent and acute COVID-19 samples. From T cells, B-cell-depleted T cells, or PBMCs came the material, which was cDNA or gDNA.

Germline trimming cut 7 bases from V and 3 bases from J; bases unmatched to any gene: 9. The CDR3 loop spans 14 amino acids. Germline CDR1 MDHEN, CDR2 SYDVKM. Sequenced material: peripheral blood. This chain links TRBV28 with TRBJ2-7; 7 nucleotides align to TRBD1. This TCR derives from a human donor in a cohort sampled during active COVID-19. This CDR3 reads CASTQSGTDYEQYF. CDR3 bases: TGTGCCAGCACCCAATCCGGGACAGACTACGAGCAGTACTTC.